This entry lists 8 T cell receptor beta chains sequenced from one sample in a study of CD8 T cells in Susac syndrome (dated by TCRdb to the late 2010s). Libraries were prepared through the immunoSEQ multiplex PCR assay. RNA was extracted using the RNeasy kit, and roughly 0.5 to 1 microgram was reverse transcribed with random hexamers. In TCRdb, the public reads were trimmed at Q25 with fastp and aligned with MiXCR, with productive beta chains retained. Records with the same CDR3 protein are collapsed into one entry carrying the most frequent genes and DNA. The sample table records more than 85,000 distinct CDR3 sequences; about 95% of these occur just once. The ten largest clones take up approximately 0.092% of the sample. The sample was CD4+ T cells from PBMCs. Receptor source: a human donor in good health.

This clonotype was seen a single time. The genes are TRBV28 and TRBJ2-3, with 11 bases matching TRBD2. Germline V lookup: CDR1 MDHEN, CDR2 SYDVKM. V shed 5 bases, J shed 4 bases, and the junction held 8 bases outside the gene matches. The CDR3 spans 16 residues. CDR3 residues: CASSPSSGRSPDTQYF. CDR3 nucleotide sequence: TGTGCCAGCAGTCCATCTAGCGGGAGGTCTCCAGATACGCAGTATTTT.

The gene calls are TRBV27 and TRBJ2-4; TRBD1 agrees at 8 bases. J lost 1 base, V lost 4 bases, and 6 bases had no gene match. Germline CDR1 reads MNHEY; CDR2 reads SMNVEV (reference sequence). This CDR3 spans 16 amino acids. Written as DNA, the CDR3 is TGTGCCAGCAGTTCACATCAGGGGGCGGCCAAAAACATTCAGTACTTC. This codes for CASSSHQGAAKNIQYF.

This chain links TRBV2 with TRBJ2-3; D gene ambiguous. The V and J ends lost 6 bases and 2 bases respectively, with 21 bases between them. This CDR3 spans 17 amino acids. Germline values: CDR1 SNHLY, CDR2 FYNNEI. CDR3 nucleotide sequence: TGTGCCAGCAGACCCCTCTCGCAGGCGACGCCCACAGATACGCAGTATTTT. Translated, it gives CASRPLSQATPTDTQYF. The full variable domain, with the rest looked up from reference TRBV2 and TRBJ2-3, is EPEVTQTPSHQVTQMGQEVILRCVPISNHLYFYWYRQILGQKVEFLVSFYNNEISEKSEIFDDQFSVERPDGSNFTLKIRSTKLEDSAMYFCASRPLSQATPTDTQYFGPGTRLTVL.

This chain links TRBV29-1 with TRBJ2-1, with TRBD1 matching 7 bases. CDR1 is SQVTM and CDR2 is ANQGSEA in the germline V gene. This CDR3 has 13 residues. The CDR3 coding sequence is TGCAGTGCCCTACACAGGGGCAACAATGAGCAGTTCTTC. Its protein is CSALHRGNNEQFF.

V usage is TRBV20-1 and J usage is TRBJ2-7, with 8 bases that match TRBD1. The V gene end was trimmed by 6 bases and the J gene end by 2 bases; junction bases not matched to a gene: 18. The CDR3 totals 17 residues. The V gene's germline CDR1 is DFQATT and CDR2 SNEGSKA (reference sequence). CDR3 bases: TGCAGTGCCCCACTCACGATGACAGGGGACGGAACCTACGAGCAGTACTTC. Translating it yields CSAPLTMTGDGTYEQYF.

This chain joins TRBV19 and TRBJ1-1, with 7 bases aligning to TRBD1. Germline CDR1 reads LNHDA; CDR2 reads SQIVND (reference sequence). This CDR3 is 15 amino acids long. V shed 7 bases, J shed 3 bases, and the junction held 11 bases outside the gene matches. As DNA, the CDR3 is TGTGCCAGTACCCGGACAGGCCTAAGGGACACTGAAGCTTTCTTT. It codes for CASTRTGLRDTEAFF.

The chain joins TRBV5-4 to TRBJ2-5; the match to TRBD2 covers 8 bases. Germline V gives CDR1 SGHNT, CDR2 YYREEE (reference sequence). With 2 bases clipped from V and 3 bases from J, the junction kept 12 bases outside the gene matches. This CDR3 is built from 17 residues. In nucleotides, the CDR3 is TGTGCCAGCAGCTTCGGGGCGCTAGCGGGTACAAAAGAGACCCAGTACTTC. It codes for CASSFGALAGTKETQYF.

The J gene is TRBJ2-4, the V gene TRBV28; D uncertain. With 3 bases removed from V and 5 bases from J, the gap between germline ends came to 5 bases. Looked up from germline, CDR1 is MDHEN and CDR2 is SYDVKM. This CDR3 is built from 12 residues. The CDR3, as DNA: TGTGCCAGCAGTTTTGGAGAAAACATTCAGTACTTC. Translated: CASSFGENIQYF.